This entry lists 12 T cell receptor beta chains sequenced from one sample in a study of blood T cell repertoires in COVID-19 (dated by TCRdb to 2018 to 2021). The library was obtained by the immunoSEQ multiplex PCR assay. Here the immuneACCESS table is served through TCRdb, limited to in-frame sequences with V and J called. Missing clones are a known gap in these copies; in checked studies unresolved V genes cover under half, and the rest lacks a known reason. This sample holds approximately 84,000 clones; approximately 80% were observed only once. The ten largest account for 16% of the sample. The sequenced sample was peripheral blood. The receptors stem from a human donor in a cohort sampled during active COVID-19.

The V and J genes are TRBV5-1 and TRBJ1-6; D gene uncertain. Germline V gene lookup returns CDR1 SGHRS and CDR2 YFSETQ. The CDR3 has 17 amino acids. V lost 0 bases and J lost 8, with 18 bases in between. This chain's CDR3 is CASSLAPSGIVDSPLHF. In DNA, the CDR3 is TGCGCCAGCAGCTTGGCTCCTTCGGGGATTGTCGATTCACCCCTCCACTTT.

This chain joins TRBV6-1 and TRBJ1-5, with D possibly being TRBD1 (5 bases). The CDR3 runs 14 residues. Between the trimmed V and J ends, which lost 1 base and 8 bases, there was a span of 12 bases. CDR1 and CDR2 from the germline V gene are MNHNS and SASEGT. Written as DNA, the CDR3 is TGTGCCAGCAGTGAAGATTCCAGGGTAGAGCCCCAGCATTTT. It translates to CASSEDSRVEPQHF.

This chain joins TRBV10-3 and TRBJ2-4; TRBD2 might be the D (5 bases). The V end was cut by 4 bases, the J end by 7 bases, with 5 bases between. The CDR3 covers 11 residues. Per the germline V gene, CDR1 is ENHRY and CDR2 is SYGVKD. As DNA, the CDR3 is TGTGCCATCAGTGCGGGGAACATTCAGTACTTC. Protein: CAISAGNIQYF.

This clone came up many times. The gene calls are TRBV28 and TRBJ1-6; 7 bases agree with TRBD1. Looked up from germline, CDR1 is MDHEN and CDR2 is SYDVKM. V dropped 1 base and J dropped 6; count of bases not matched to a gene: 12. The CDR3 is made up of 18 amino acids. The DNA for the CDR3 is TGTGCCAGCAGTTTATCCCCCGGCAGGGGGAGAATTAATTCACCCCTCCACTTT. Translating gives CASSLSPGRGRINSPLHF.

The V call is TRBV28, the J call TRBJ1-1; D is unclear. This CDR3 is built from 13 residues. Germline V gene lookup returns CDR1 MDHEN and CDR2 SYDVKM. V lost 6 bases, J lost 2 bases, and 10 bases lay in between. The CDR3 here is CASSVAGNTEAFF. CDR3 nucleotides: TGTGCCAGCAGCGTGGCGGGAAACACTGAAGCTTTCTTT.

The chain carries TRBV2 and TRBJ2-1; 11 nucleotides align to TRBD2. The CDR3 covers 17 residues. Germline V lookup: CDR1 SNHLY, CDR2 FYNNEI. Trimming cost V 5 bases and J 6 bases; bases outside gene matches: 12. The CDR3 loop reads CASSYSSGGALRNEQFF. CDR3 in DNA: TGTGCCAGCAGTTACAGTAGCGGGGGGGCCCTTCGCAATGAGCAGTTCTTC.

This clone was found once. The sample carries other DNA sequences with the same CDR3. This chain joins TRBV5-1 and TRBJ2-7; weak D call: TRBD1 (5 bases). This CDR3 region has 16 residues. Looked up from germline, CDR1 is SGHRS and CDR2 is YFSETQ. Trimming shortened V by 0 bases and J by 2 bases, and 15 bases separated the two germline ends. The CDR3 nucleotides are TGCGCCAGCAGCTTGGTCCCAGGGAAGGCTGCCTACGAGCAGTACTTC. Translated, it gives CASSLVPGKAAYEQYF.

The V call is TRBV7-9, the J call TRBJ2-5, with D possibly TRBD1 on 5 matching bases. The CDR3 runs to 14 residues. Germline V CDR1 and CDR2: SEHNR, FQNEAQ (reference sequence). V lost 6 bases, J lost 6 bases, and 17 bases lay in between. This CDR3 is CASSFSDSAKTQYF. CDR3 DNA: TGTGCCAGCAGTTTTTCCGACAGTGCCAAGACCCAGTACTTC.

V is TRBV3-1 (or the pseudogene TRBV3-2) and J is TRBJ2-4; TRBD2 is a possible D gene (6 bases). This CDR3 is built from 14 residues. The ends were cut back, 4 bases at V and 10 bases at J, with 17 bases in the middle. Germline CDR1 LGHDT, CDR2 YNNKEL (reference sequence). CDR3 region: CASSPPVVGSIQYF. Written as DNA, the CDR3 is TGTGCCAGCAGCCCGCCCGTTGTCGGGAGTATTCAGTACTTC.

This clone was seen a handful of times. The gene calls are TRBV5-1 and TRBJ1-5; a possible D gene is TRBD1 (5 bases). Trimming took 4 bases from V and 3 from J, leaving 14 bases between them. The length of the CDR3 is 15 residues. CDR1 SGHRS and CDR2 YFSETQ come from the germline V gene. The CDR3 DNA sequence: TGCGCCAGCAGCGAAGGGACTCTGATCAATCAGCCCCAGCATTTT. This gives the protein CASSEGTLINQPQHF.

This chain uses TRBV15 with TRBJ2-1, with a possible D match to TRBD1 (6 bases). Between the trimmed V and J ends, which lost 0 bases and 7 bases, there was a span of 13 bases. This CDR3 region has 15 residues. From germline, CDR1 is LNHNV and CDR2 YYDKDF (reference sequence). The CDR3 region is CATSRDQQGANEQFF. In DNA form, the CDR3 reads TGTGCCACCAGCAGAGATCAACAGGGTGCTAATGAGCAGTTCTTC.

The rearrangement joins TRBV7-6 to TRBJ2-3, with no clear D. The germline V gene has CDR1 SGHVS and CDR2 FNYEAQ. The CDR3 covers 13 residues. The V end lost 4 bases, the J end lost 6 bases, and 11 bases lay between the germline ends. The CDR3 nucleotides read TGTGCCAGCAGCTCCCGGTCCGCGGATACGCAGTATTTT. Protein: CASSSRSADTQYF.